Presented here are 2 T cell receptor beta chains from one specimen sequenced in a study of metastatic and nonmetastatic thyroid tumors. TCRdb ran MiXCR on the PCR reads. The data contain under 50,000 clones, approximately 20% of them singletons. No patient received treatment before thyroid surgery. The specimen was blood. The receptors shown here come from a male donor with papillary thyroid cancer or a benign thyroid nodule (not recorded which). Some clones in this sample may be carry-over from other donors' samples.

This clone appeared a single time. The gene calls are TRBV30 and TRBJ1-6; maybe TRBD1 (5 bases). This CDR3 contains 13 residues. V shed 1 base and J shed 8 bases, with 9 bases lying between them. Germline V gives CDR1 GTSNPN, CDR2 SVGIG (reference sequence). The CDR3 loop is CAWSASGDSPLHF. The CDR3 DNA reads as TGTGCCTGGAGTGCCTCGGGGGATTCACCCCTCCACTTT.

This clone was seen repeatedly, ten times or more. The chain recombines TRBV5-4 with TRBJ1-1, with TRBD1 matching over 8 bases. CDR1 SGHNT and CDR2 YYREEE come from the germline V gene (reference sequence). The CDR3 extends over 15 amino acids. J lost 4 bases, V lost 4 bases, and 9 bases had no gene match. CDR3 in DNA: TGTGCCAGCAGCCTTCTTGGACAGGGTAGCACTGAAGCTTTCTTT. Residues: CASSLLGQGSTEAFF.